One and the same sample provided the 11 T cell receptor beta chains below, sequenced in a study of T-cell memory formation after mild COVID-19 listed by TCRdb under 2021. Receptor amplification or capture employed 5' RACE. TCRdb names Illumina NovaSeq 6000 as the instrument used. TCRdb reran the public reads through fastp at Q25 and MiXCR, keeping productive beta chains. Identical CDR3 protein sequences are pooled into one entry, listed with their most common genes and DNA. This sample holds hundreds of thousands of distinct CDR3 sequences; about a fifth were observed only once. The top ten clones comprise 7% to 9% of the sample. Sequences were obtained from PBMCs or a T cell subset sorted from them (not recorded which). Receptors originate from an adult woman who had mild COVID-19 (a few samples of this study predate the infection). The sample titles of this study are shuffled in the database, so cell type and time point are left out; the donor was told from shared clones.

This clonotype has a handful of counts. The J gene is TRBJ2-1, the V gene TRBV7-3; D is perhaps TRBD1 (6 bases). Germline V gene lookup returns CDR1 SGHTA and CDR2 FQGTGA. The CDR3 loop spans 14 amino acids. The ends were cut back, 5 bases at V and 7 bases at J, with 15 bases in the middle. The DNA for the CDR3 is TGTGCCAGCAGCCCCGCCGGACAGAGGAATGAGCAGTTCTTC. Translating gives CASSPAGQRNEQFF.

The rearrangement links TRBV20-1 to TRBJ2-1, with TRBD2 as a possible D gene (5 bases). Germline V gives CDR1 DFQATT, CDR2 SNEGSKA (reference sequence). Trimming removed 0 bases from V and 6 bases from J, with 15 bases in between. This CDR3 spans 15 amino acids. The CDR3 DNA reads TGCAGTGCTAGAGATCGGACCAGCGGTGGCAATGAGCAGTTCTTC. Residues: CSARDRTSGGNEQFF.

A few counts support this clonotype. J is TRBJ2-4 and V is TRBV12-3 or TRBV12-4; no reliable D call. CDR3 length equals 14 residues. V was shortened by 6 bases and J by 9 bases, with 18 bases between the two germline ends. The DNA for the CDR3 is TGTGCCAGCAGCAAGGCAGACCTTCTTGGCATTCAGTACTTC. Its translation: CASSKADLLGIQYF.

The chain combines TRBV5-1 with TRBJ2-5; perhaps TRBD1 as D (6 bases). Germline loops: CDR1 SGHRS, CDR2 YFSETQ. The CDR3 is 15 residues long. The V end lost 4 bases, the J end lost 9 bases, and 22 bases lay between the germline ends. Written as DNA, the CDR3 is TGCGCCAGCAGCCACCGTCCCGGGACACCGAGCCCCCAGTACTTC. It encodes CASSHRPGTPSPQYF.

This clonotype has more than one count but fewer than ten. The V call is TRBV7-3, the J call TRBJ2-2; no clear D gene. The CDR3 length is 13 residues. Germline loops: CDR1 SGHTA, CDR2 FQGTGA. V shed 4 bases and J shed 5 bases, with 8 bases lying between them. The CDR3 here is CASSSVGTGELFF. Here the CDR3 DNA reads TGTGCCAGCAGCTCGGTTGGGACCGGGGAGCTGTTTTTT.

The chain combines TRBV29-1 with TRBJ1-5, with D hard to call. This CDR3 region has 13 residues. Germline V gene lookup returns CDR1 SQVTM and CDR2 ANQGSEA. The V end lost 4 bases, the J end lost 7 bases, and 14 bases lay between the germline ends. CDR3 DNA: TGCAGCGTTGGGGAGAGGGTGGACCAGCCCCAGCATTTT. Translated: CSVGERVDQPQHF. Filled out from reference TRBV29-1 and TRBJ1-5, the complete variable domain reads SAVISQKPSRDICQRGTSLTIQCQVDSQVTMMFWYRQQPGQSLTLIATANQGSEATYESGFVIDKFPISRPNLTFSTLTVSNMSPEDSSIYLCSVGERVDQPQHFGDGTRLSIL.

DNA for the CDR3: TGTGCCACCAGCGGACAGGGAAGAAATAATTCACCCCTCCACTTT. This translates into CATSGQGRNNSPLHF. The rearrangement uses TRBV15 and TRBJ1-6; 8 bases are a match to TRBD1. The CDR3 contains 15 residues. Germline trimming cut 5 bases from V and 5 bases from J; bases unmatched to any gene: 5. Germline CDR1 reads LNHNV; CDR2 reads YYDKDF (reference sequence).

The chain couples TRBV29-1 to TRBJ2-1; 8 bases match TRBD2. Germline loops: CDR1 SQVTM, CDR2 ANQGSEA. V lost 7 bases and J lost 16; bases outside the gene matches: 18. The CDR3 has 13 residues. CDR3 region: CSAEAGVTLAPFF. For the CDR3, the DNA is TGCAGCGCCGAAGCGGGAGTCACGTTGGCGCCTTTCTTC.

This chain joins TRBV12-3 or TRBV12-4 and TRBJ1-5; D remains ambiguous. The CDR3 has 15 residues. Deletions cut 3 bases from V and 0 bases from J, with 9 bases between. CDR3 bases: TGTGCCAGCAGTTTTGGAGGGAATAGCAATCAGCCCCAGCATTTT. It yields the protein CASSFGGNSNQPQHF.

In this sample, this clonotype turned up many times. Written as DNA, the CDR3 is TGTGCCTGGAGGGGCGGAGGGTACGAGCAGTACTTC. Protein sequence: CAWRGGGYEQYF. This chain links TRBV30 with TRBJ2-7; tentative D call: TRBD2 (6 bases). The CDR3 runs 12 residues. Germline CDR1 reads GTSNPN; CDR2 reads SVGIG (reference sequence). V was shortened by 3 bases and J by 4 bases, with 10 bases between the two germline ends.

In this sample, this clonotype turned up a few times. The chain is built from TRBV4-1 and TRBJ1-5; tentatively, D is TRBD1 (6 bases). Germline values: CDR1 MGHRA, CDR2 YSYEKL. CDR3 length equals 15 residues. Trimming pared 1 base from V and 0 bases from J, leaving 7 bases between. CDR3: CASSQATGSNQPQHF. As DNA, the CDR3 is TGCGCCAGCAGCCAAGCGACAGGTAGCAATCAGCCCCAGCATTTT.